Listed below are T cell receptor beta chains from one sample, sequenced in a study of T cells in Graves' hyperthyroidism and ophthalmopathy. TCRdb recomputed calls from the multiplex PCR reads with MiXCR, one row per CDR3 protein. The sample holds roughly 710,000 distinct CDR3 sequences; 30% to 40% are singletons and the top ten take 31%. The sequencing sample was made of blood. The receptor source for this set is a woman aged 40 to 50 with Graves' hyperthyroidism. Both conserved end residues are part of each CDR3. Fields, in order: clone size, J gene, V gene, CDR3 length, D gene, CDR3 protein. A D gene is named only where the DNA matches it firmly. Size is omitted from some rows. Given values are once, few, many or a class for expanded clones.

abundance: once; j_gene: TRBJ1-2; v_gene: TRBV5-4; len: 16; d_gene: TRBD1; CDR3aa: CASSFLPGQGFGGYTF
abundance: .; j_gene: TRBJ1-1; v_gene: TRBV5-4; len: 13; d_gene: TRBD1; CDR3aa: CASGTGLNTEAFF
abundance: .; j_gene: TRBJ2-3; v_gene: TRBV12-3/TRBV12-4; len: 15; d_gene: .; CDR3aa: CASSLKFGHSDTQYF
abundance: .; j_gene: TRBJ2-5; v_gene: TRBV10-3; len: 14; d_gene: .; CDR3aa: CAISYSNAGLTQYF
abundance: .; j_gene: TRBJ1-1; v_gene: TRBV6-5; len: 18; d_gene: TRBD1; CDR3aa: CASSWGGTGGLRNTEAFF
abundance: few; j_gene: TRBJ2-2; v_gene: TRBV6-1; len: 14; d_gene: .; CDR3aa: CASSERWGSGELFF
abundance: .; j_gene: TRBJ2-7; v_gene: TRBV19; len: 15; d_gene: TRBD1; CDR3aa: CASSSRTGRTGEQYF
abundance: .; j_gene: TRBJ2-2; v_gene: TRBV9; len: 18; d_gene: .; CDR3aa: CASSVVPHGGANTGELFF
abundance: few; j_gene: TRBJ1-3; v_gene: TRBV4-3; len: 16; d_gene: .; CDR3aa: CASSQDKGSTGNTIYF
abundance: .; j_gene: TRBJ1-4; v_gene: TRBV5-1; len: 15; d_gene: TRBD1; CDR3aa: CASSLSPGGGEKLFF
abundance: few; j_gene: TRBJ2-7; v_gene: TRBV5-6; len: 17; d_gene: TRBD2; CDR3aa: CASSLLGLAGEDPGADF
abundance: few; j_gene: TRBJ1-1; v_gene: TRBV29-1; len: 13; d_gene: TRBD1; CDR3aa: CSVTKGQGTEAFF
abundance: many; j_gene: TRBJ1-2; v_gene: TRBV29-1; len: 15; d_gene: .; CDR3aa: CSVTKADRHNYGYTF
abundance: few; j_gene: TRBJ2-7; v_gene: TRBV10-3; len: 15; d_gene: TRBD1; CDR3aa: CAISETGTGVYEQYF
abundance: .; j_gene: TRBJ2-7; v_gene: TRBV5-1; len: 16; d_gene: TRBD2; CDR3aa: CASSSGLAADADEQYF
abundance: few; j_gene: TRBJ2-7; v_gene: TRBV19; len: 14; d_gene: TRBD1; CDR3aa: CASSMQGETYEQYF
abundance: many; j_gene: TRBJ1-2; v_gene: TRBV29-1; len: 11; d_gene: .; CDR3aa: CSIEGGYGYTF
abundance: .; j_gene: TRBJ2-7; v_gene: TRBV11-2; len: 14; d_gene: .; CDR3aa: CASTLGQPTYEQYF
abundance: few; j_gene: TRBJ1-4; v_gene: TRBV9; len: 15; d_gene: TRBD1; CDR3aa: CASSGKGTENEKLFF
abundance: .; j_gene: TRBJ2-5; v_gene: TRBV11-1; len: 15; d_gene: TRBD2; CDR3aa: CASSPAGGQRETQYF
abundance: .; j_gene: TRBJ1-1; v_gene: TRBV29-1; len: 13; d_gene: .; CDR3aa: CSALTADAYKAFF
abundance: few; j_gene: TRBJ2-2; v_gene: TRBV4-1; len: 15; d_gene: .; CDR3aa: CASRTWGQNTGELFF
abundance: many; j_gene: TRBJ1-5; v_gene: TRBV7-9; len: 14; d_gene: .; CDR3aa: CASSLDSINVAQHF
abundance: many; j_gene: TRBJ1-3; v_gene: TRBV20-1; len: 13; d_gene: .; CDR3aa: CSASSGSGNTIYF
abundance: .; j_gene: TRBJ1-2; v_gene: TRBV11-2; len: 11; d_gene: .; CDR3aa: CASSFTSGYTF
abundance: once; j_gene: TRBJ2-6; v_gene: TRBV25-1; len: 15; d_gene: .; CDR3aa: CASVDPFSGANVLTF
abundance: many; j_gene: TRBJ2-2; v_gene: TRBV6-5; len: 12; d_gene: .; CDR3aa: CASSKGAGELFF
abundance: many; j_gene: TRBJ1-1; v_gene: TRBV24-1; len: 11; d_gene: .; CDR3aa: CATGGSYPAFF
abundance: .; j_gene: TRBJ1-2; v_gene: TRBV12-5; len: 13; d_gene: .; CDR3aa: CASGLAQGRGYTF
abundance: .; j_gene: TRBJ1-5; v_gene: TRBV19; len: 13; d_gene: .; CDR3aa: CASSTEVGQPQHF
abundance: .; j_gene: TRBJ2-7; v_gene: TRBV7-8; len: 16; d_gene: .; CDR3aa: CASSPSRLTSAYGQYF
abundance: many; j_gene: TRBJ2-5; v_gene: TRBV24-1; len: 16; d_gene: TRBD1; CDR3aa: CATSAGEGGFQETQYF
abundance: many; j_gene: TRBJ1-5; v_gene: TRBV12-3/TRBV12-4; len: 14; d_gene: .; CDR3aa: CASSLAGDQKPQHF
abundance: .; j_gene: TRBJ1-2; v_gene: TRBV12-3/TRBV12-4; len: 11; d_gene: .; CDR3aa: CASTGDSGNTF
abundance: many; j_gene: TRBJ2-7; v_gene: TRBV11-2; len: 12; d_gene: .; CDR3aa: CASSLDRAKQYF
abundance: .; j_gene: TRBJ2-5; v_gene: TRBV6-1; len: 16; d_gene: TRBD2; CDR3aa: CASSEGTSGGVETQYF
abundance: few; j_gene: TRBJ1-1; v_gene: TRBV20-1; len: 15; d_gene: .; CDR3aa: CSARSLGRANTEAFF